These 9 T cell receptor beta chains share one sample of origin, sequenced in a study of blood T cell repertoires in COVID-19. This table comes from immunoSEQ multiplex PCR, and its TCRdb copy is limited to in-frame clones, with some not included. The sample has approximately 140,000 clones; approximately 78% are singletons. Sequenced sample: peripheral blood. These receptors all stem from a human donor with acute or convalescent COVID-19. The donor label of this sample is uncertain.

This clone was counted a single time. V usage is TRBV29-1 and J usage is TRBJ1-6; no reliable D call. V was clipped by 4 bases and J by 9 bases, with 13 bases between them. The CDR3 consists of 13 residues. Germline CDR1 reads SQVTM; CDR2 reads ANQGSEA. CDR3: CSVGSQEGSPLHF. The CDR3 DNA sequence: TGCAGCGTTGGATCCCAGGAGGGTTCACCCCTCCACTTT.

This rearrangement joins TRBV7-2 to TRBJ2-5; TRBD2 matches 9 bases. The CDR3 has 18 residues. CDR1 and CDR2 from the germline V gene are SGHTA and FQGNSA. V dropped 5 bases and J dropped 5; count of bases not matched to a gene: 18. CDR3 region: CASSKLPGLAGGRETQYF. In DNA form, the CDR3 reads TGTGCCAGCAGCAAACTTCCGGGACTCGCGGGGGGGAGGGAGACCCAGTACTTC. Combining the CDR3 with reference TRBV7-2 and TRBJ2-5 gives the whole variable domain GAGVSQSPSNKVTEKGKDVELRCDPISGHTALYWYRQSLGQGLEFLIYFQGNSAPDKSGLPSDRFSAERTGGSVSTLTIQRTQQEDSAVYLCASSKLPGLAGGRETQYFGPGTRLLVL.

V gene TRBV29-1 combines with J gene TRBJ2-6; D remains unclear. Per germline, CDR1 SQVTM and CDR2 ANQGSEA. The CDR3 loop spans 18 amino acids. With 1 base removed from V and 0 bases from J, the gap between germline ends came to 16 bases. The DNA of the CDR3 is TGCAGCGTTGAAGTTTCAACCCCCTGGAGCTCTGGGGCCAACGTCCTGACTTTC. Translated: CSVEVSTPWSSGANVLTF.

The gene calls are TRBV5-1 and TRBJ1-1; D possibly corresponds to TRBD1 (5 bases). Germline CDR1 and CDR2: SGHRS and YFSETQ. Trimming left V 0 bases short and J 4 bases short, with 13 bases between. The CDR3 contains 15 residues. CDR3 loop: CASSLVSGRTTEAFF. The CDR3, as DNA: TGCGCCAGCAGCTTGGTGTCAGGGAGGACCACTGAAGCTTTCTTT.

The gene calls are TRBV5-1 and TRBJ2-5; 8 bases are shared with TRBD1. The CDR3 length is 15 residues. The ends lost 4 bases at V and 5 bases at J; junction bases unmatched: 10. Germline V gene sequence: CDR1 SGHRS, CDR2 YFSETQ. The CDR3 sequence is CASSGRDRPGETQYF. CDR3 sequence (DNA): TGCGCCAGCAGCGGCCGGGACAGGCCTGGGGAGACCCAGTACTTC. Combining the CDR3 with reference TRBV5-1 and TRBJ2-5 gives the whole variable domain KAGVTQTPRYLIKTRGQQVTLSCSPISGHRSVSWYQQTPGQGLQFLFEYFSETQRNKGNFPGRFSGRQFSNSRSEMNVSTLELGDSALYLCASSGRDRPGETQYFGPGTRLLVL.

The V call is TRBV5-1, the J call TRBJ2-7, with a weak D call TRBD1 (6 bases). The ends were cut back, 1 base at V and 6 bases at J, with 11 bases in the middle. Germline CDR1 SGHRS, CDR2 YFSETQ. The CDR3 consists of 13 residues. CDR3 sequence: CASSLQGFGEQYF. The CDR3 coding sequence is TGCGCCAGCAGCTTGCAGGGGTTCGGCGAGCAGTACTTC.

This chain links TRBV15 with TRBJ1-1; D is unresolved. Germline V gives CDR1 LNHNV, CDR2 YYDKDF (reference sequence). V was trimmed by 0 bases and J by 7 bases, leaving 6 bases between them. The CDR3 length is 12 residues. The CDR3 spells CATSRDAGEAFF. The CDR3 DNA sequence: TGTGCCACCAGCAGAGACGCGGGTGAAGCTTTCTTT.

The chain recombines TRBV3-1 (or the pseudogene TRBV3-2) with TRBJ1-4; TRBD1 might be the D (5 bases). CDR1 LGHDT and CDR2 YNNKEL come from the germline V gene (reference sequence). The CDR3 is made up of 14 amino acids. Trimming stripped 6 bases from V and 1 base from J, with 9 bases between. CDR3 protein: CASSQGRTNEKLFF. The CDR3 region has the DNA TGTGCCAGCAGTCAGGGCCGAACTAATGAAAAACTGTTTTTT.

The chain uses TRBV11-2 and TRBJ2-3; TRBD2 agrees at 8 bases. The CDR3 is 18 amino acids. The trim removed 1 base at V and 1 base at J, leaving 10 bases unmatched. The germline gives CDR1 SGHAT, CDR2 FQNNGV. The CDR3 is CASSLGARASGRTDTQYF. As DNA, the CDR3 is TGTGCCAGCAGCTTAGGGGCCAGGGCTAGCGGGCGCACAGATACGCAGTATTTT.